The rows below give T cell receptor beta chains drawn from one sample of a study of shared clonotypes between healthy human individuals. TCRdb's copy holds only in-frame clones and misses some; the assay was immunoSEQ multiplex PCR. The table lists fewer than 130,000 clones, roughly 70% of them singletons. Sequencing was carried out using memory CD8+ T cells sorted from blood. The receptors come from a woman aged 30 to 39 in good health. Each CDR3 is given with its conserved first and last residue. The D gene is left open where the match is weak. The size field is filled for only some rows; it gives once, few, many or a size class.

V gene	J gene	clone size	D gene	CDR3 DNA	CDR3 protein
TRBV6-4	TRBJ2-3	few	NA	TGTGCCAGCAGTAACGGGGACGCGGACACAGATACGCAGTATTTT	CASSNGDADTDTQYF
TRBV27	TRBJ2-1	NA	NA	TGTGCCAGCAGTTGGACAAAAGGCTCCTACAATGAGCAGTTCTTC	CASSWTKGSYNEQFF
TRBV27	TRBJ2-7	once	TRBD1	TGTGCCAGCAGTTTTTGGGACAGCTACGAGCAGTACTTC	CASSFWDSYEQYF
TRBV7-8	TRBJ2-5	NA	NA	TGTGCCAGCAGCAGCATGGCGGAGGCAGGGGAGACCCAGTACTTC	CASSSMAEAGETQYF
TRBV4-1	TRBJ1-3	many	NA	TGCGCCAGCAGCCAGCCCCGGGATTCAAGAAACACCATATATTTT	CASSQPRDSRNTIYF
TRBV5-1	TRBJ1-2	NA	NA	TGCGCCAGCAGCTCGGGGGATTCTGGCTACACCTTC	CASSSGDSGYTF
TRBV4-1	TRBJ2-7	NA	TRBD1	TGCGCCAGCAGCCAAGATCGGAACAGGGGGATTCCCTACGAGCAGTACTTC	CASSQDRNRGIPYEQYF
TRBV4-2	TRBJ2-7	few	NA	TGTGCCAGCAGCCGTCGACTGAGTGCGGAGCAGTACTTC	CASSRRLSAEQYF
TRBV7-9	TRBJ2-7	NA	NA	TGTGCCAGCAGCTCTCAATCGGGGGAGCAGTACTTC	CASSSQSGEQYF
TRBV6-1	TRBJ1-1	NA	NA	TGTGCCAGCAGTGATGGAGTACTAACTGAAGCTTTCTTT	CASSDGVLTEAFF
TRBV4-2	TRBJ2-3	NA	NA	TGTGCCAGCAGCCCAAAGAAAATGGGGACAGATACGCAGTATTTT	CASSPKKMGTDTQYF
TRBV7-8	TRBJ2-7	NA	NA	TGTGCCAGCAGTCATTGGACTGGACACCTCGAGCAGTACTTC	CASSHWTGHLEQYF
TRBV30	TRBJ2-1	few	TRBD1	TGTGCCTGGGGGACAGCGGTTAACAATGAGCAGTTCTTC	CAWGTAVNNEQFF
TRBV9	TRBJ2-7	many	NA	TGTGCCAGCAGCGGCGCCCGGTCGGGGGCGTACTACGAGCAGTACTTC	CASSGARSGAYYEQYF
TRBV4-2	TRBJ2-1	NA	NA	TGTGCCAGCAGCTTATTCAGTGGGACGGGGATTGACAATGAGCAGTTCTTC	CASSLFSGTGIDNEQFF
TRBV14	TRBJ2-3	NA	TRBD2	TGTGCCAGCAGCCTCCTAGCGGCTAGCACAGATACGCAGTATTTT	CASSLLAASTDTQYF
TRBV7-9	TRBJ2-1	NA	NA	TGTGCCAGCAGCCCTAAGGGTGGGAGTGGTTACAATGAGCAGTTCTTC	CASSPKGGSGYNEQFF
TRBV28	TRBJ2-7	NA	NA	TGTGCCAGCAAGCTTCCAGGGGAGACCTACGAGCAGTACTTC	CASKLPGETYEQYF
TRBV7-2	TRBJ2-7	few	NA	TGTGCCAGCAGCTTGGCCCCCGGAGAGCAGTACTTC	CASSLAPGEQYF
TRBV28	TRBJ2-2	few	TRBD1	TGTGCCAGCAGTTTGAGACAGGGGTACACCGGGGAGCTGTTTTTT	CASSLRQGYTGELFF
TRBV29-1	TRBJ2-5	NA	NA	TGCAGCGTCGACACAGGGTCGGTGGAGACCCAGTACTTC	CSVDTGSVETQYF
TRBV5-4	TRBJ2-7	NA	NA	TGTGCCAGCAGCTTTTTAGCGGAGGACGAGCAGTACTTC	CASSFLAEDEQYF
TRBV28	TRBJ2-1	once	TRBD1	TGTGCCAGCAAACGGACAGGGTATCGTAGGCCCCACAATGAGCAGTTCTTC	CASKRTGYRRPHNEQFF
TRBV11-3	TRBJ2-7	NA	NA	TGTGCCAGCAGCTTAGCCGGACTAAACGACTACGAGCAGTACTTC	CASSLAGLNDYEQYF
TRBV10-3	TRBJ2-5	few	NA	TGTGCCGTCCAGGACCCGACTAACCAAGAGACCCAGTACTTC	CAVQDPTNQETQYF
TRBV5-1	TRBJ2-7	NA	NA	TGCGCCAGCAGCTTGGGGAGTAACGGAGCCTACGAGCAGTACTTC	CASSLGSNGAYEQYF
TRBV30	TRBJ1-1	NA	NA	TGTGCCTGGAAGGGGGATAACACTGAAGCTTTCTTT	CAWKGDNTEAFF
TRBV7-6	TRBJ2-2	NA	TRBD2	TGTGCCAGCAGCTTCGTCGTGGCGGGAGACAGCACCGGGGAGCTGTTTTTT	CASSFVVAGDSTGELFF